These T cell receptor beta chains were read from a single sample in a study of T cell responses to AZD1222 COVID-19 vaccine. Some clones are missing from TCRdb's copy, which holds only in-frame ones; the method was immunoSEQ multiplex PCR. Among about 120,000 clones listed, approximately 91% were seen once. The sample in question was peripheral blood, obtained on day 0 of AZD1222 vaccination. Source of these receptors: an adult in good health. CDR3s include the opening cysteine and the closing phenylalanine or tryptophan. The order of the fields is J gene, V gene, D gene, clone size, CDR3 protein, CDR3 DNA. A D gene is named only where the DNA matches it firmly. A clone size is listed for some rows: how often the clone was seen (once, few, many), or a class if it is expanded.

>TRBJ2-2|TRBV5-1|TRBD1|NA
CASSVTSTGQKGGELFF
TGCGCCAGCAGCGTCACCTCGACAGGGCAGAAGGGCGGGGAGCTGTTTTTT
>TRBJ2-1|TRBV24-1|NA|NA
CATSDLRGAEFF
TGTGCCACCAGTGATTTGCGGGGGGCGGAATTCTTC
>TRBJ1-3|TRBV25-1|NA|NA
CASTNIPVTSGNTIYF
TGTGCCAGCACCAACATACCAGTGACCTCTGGAAACACCATATATTTT
>TRBJ2-5|TRBV29-1|NA|NA
CSASEGGETQYF
TGCAGCGCCTCCGAGGGGGGAGAGACCCAGTACTTC
>TRBJ1-2|TRBV15|NA|NA
CATSSRGGDRGYTF
TGTGCCACCAGCAGCCGGGGTGGGGATAGGGGCTACACCTTC
>TRBJ1-4|TRBV19|TRBD1|NA
CASSLTGMDEKLFF
TGTGCCAGTAGTCTGACAGGGATGGACGAAAAACTGTTTTTT
>TRBJ1-2|TRBV7-4|NA|NA
CASSPTTVTYGYTF
TGTGCCAGCAGCCCGACCACAGTGACCTATGGCTACACCTTC
>TRBJ2-7|TRBV27|NA|NA
CASSLLVGPSYEQYF
TGTGCCAGCAGTTTATTGGTGGGGCCCTCCTACGAGCAGTACTTC
>TRBJ2-7|TRBV18|NA|few
CASSIDSYEQYF
TGTGCCAGCTCCATAGACTCCTACGAGCAGTACTTC
>TRBJ2-1|TRBV19|TRBD2|NA
CASSIVAGDHEQFF
TGTGCCAGTAGTATAGTAGCGGGAGATCATGAGCAGTTCTTC
>TRBJ2-2|TRBV20-1|TRBD1|NA
CSASGTGGPTGELFF
TGCAGTGCTAGTGGGACAGGGGGGCCCACCGGGGAGCTGTTTTTT
>TRBJ1-1|TRBV6-1|NA|NA
CASGQGTEAFF
TGTGCCAGCGGCCAAGGCACTGAAGCTTTCTTT
>TRBJ2-5|TRBV29-1|TRBD1|NA
CSGGQQQETQYF
TGCAGCGGGGGACAGCAACAAGAGACCCAGTACTTC
>TRBJ2-7|TRBV28|TRBD1|NA
CASSLRGTGAPYEQYF
TGTGCCAGCAGCTTACGAGGGACAGGGGCCCCCTACGAGCAGTACTTC
>TRBJ2-1|TRBV10-1|TRBD2|NA
CASSESVASGPHNEQFF
TGCGCCAGCAGTGAGTCGGTGGCTAGCGGACCCCACAATGAGCAGTTCTTC
>TRBJ1-2|TRBV3-1/TRBV3-2|NA|NA
CASSPNPERRFGYTF
TGTGCCAGCAGCCCGAACCCAGAACGCCGTTTTGGCTACACCTTC
>TRBJ2-1|TRBV29-1|TRBD1|NA
CSVGGTQDRGVGNEQFF
TGCAGCGTTGGGGGGACCCAAGACAGGGGAGTAGGCAATGAGCAGTTCTTC
>TRBJ2-3|TRBV29-1|TRBD1|once
CSVGSTGASTDTQYF
TGCAGCGTTGGCTCGACAGGGGCTAGTACAGATACGCAGTATTTT
>TRBJ2-1|TRBV9|TRBD2|once
CASSVELAGGSYNEQFF
TGTGCCAGCAGCGTAGAGCTAGCGGGAGGTTCCTACAATGAGCAGTTCTTC
>TRBJ2-7|TRBV27|NA|NA
CASRGASFYEQYF
TGTGCCTCACGAGGGGCCTCTTTCTACGAGCAGTACTTC